This TCR beta chain comes out of a study of shared clonotypes between healthy human individuals. Study context: CD4 naive and CD4 memory each took three plates per donor, while CD8 naive took two and CD8 memory one. Notes on the study in general: An anticipated effect of sequencing depth on clonotype sharing among donors was recognized. A small donor pool kept down the genetic and exposure-history diversity that was represented.

About this clone: The target antigen is unknown.

Here immunoSEQ multiplex PCR was the method, and the copy in TCRdb shows in-frame clones only, minus some. Here the sample spans under 600,000 clones, more than 95% being singletons. Trimming cost V 6 bases and J 6 bases; bases outside gene matches: 12. Per germline, CDR1 MNHNS and CDR2 SASEGT. The CDR3 covers 17 residues. The specimen was naive CD4+ T cells sorted from blood. The sample's subset: CD45RA+ positively selected. This sequence was found in a woman in her 30s in good health. The chain joins TRBV6-1 to TRBJ2-1, with 12 positions matching TRBD2. This CDR3 reads CASSEQLAGGGFNEQFF. The CDR3 coding sequence is TGTGCCAGCAGCGAACAACTAGCGGGAGGAGGCTTCAATGAGCAGTTCTTC.